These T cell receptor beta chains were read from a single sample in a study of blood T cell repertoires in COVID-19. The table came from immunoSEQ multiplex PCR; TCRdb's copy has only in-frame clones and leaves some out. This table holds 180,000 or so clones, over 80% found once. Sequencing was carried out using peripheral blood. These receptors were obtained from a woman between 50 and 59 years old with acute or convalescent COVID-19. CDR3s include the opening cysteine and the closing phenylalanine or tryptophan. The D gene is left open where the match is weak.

CDR3: CASSGQGAGAEAFF
D: TRBD1
V: TRBV7-9
J: TRBJ1-1

CDR3: CASSSAPGLNYGYTF
D: .
V: TRBV7-2
J: TRBJ1-2

CDR3: CASSYEGANTEAFF
D: .
V: TRBV6-2/TRBV6-3
J: TRBJ1-1

CDR3: CASSQPRGTPNEKLFF
D: .
V: TRBV7-8
J: TRBJ1-4

CDR3: CASSPDRSNQPQHF
D: .
V: TRBV6-6
J: TRBJ1-5

CDR3: CASSVPGQGDYGYTF
D: TRBD1
V: TRBV11-3
J: TRBJ1-2

CDR3: CASSGSGQGASGYTF
D: TRBD1
V: TRBV2
J: TRBJ1-2

CDR3: CASSPRPSGPTIGNEQFF
D: TRBD2
V: TRBV6-6
J: TRBJ2-1

CDR3: CATSDPTGGYEQYF
D: TRBD2
V: TRBV24-1
J: TRBJ2-7

CDR3: CASSQEAVNTEAFF
D: .
V: TRBV4-3
J: TRBJ1-1

CDR3: CASSFTSGGAIGELFF
D: TRBD2
V: TRBV7-2
J: TRBJ2-2

CDR3: CASRRRDEQYF
D: .
V: TRBV11-3
J: TRBJ2-7

CDR3: CASSLGTGNTGELFF
D: .
V: TRBV11-2
J: TRBJ2-2

CDR3: CASSLSMGAGNTIYF
D: .
V: TRBV5-4
J: TRBJ1-3

CDR3: CASSFPRGAGGELFF
D: .
V: TRBV7-8
J: TRBJ2-2

CDR3: CSAAEGGTEQYF
D: .
V: TRBV29-1
J: TRBJ2-7

CDR3: CASSSPGLAGGGSYNEQFF
D: TRBD2
V: TRBV28
J: TRBJ2-1

CDR3: CASTPRGQGKGGVQQYF
D: TRBD1
V: TRBV28
J: TRBJ2-7

CDR3: CASSPDSPNTEAFF
D: .
V: TRBV18
J: TRBJ1-1

CDR3: CAWSSGGPTDF
D: .
V: TRBV30
J: TRBJ2-5

CDR3: CASSQDRGGDTQYF
D: TRBD1
V: TRBV4-1
J: TRBJ2-3

CDR3: CASSRGQGKGYTF
D: TRBD1
V: TRBV18
J: TRBJ1-2

CDR3: CASSIGGRGTDTQYF
D: .
V: TRBV19
J: TRBJ2-3

CDR3: CASRGGIGDSNEKLFF
D: .
V: TRBV19
J: TRBJ1-4

CDR3: CASSLLRGLNTEAFF
D: .
V: TRBV6-5
J: TRBJ1-1

CDR3: CASSRESGSYYNEQFF
D: TRBD2
V: TRBV6-6
J: TRBJ2-1

CDR3: CASSGRNTDTQYF
D: .
V: TRBV19
J: TRBJ2-3

CDR3: CASSLGWQAPYGYTF
D: .
V: TRBV5-4
J: TRBJ1-2

CDR3: CASIGQLSGNTIYF
D: .
V: TRBV19
J: TRBJ1-3

CDR3: CASSLVGGAAHEQFF
D: TRBD1
V: TRBV5-1
J: TRBJ2-1

CDR3: CASSLDRLAGAIGEQYF
D: TRBD2
V: TRBV11-3
J: TRBJ2-7

CDR3: CASSLVVTATEAFF
D: .
V: TRBV7-2
J: TRBJ1-1

CDR3: CASSYSGNTQYF
D: .
V: TRBV6-5
J: TRBJ2-3

CDR3: CASSPRGTSGANVLTF
D: TRBD2
V: TRBV5-8
J: TRBJ2-6

CDR3: CASSLTGTDSPLHF
D: TRBD1
V: TRBV7-2
J: TRBJ1-6